These 13 T cell receptor beta chains share one sample of origin, sequenced in a study of T cell responses to AZD1222 COVID-19 vaccine (dated by TCRdb to the early 2020s). The receptor library was made with the immunoSEQ multiplex PCR assay. Held by TCRdb, this immuneACCESS table contains in-frame sequences only and omits some clones. Under half of the omission traces to an unresolved V gene where checked; the cause of the rest is unknown. This sample holds about 110,000 clones; under 85% were observed only once. Clones ranked in the top ten supply 5% to 7% of the sample. Taken with the paper, the label for time point translates to: baseline before first vaccination. The sample in question was peripheral blood, obtained on day 0 of AZD1222 vaccination. The receptor source for this set is an adult in good health.

This clone was counted once. The V gene is TRBV5-8, the J gene TRBJ2-7; D possibly corresponds to TRBD1 (6 bases). The germline V gene encodes CDR1 SGHTS and CDR2 YDEGEE. The CDR3 loop spans 13 amino acids. V lost 6 bases and J 6 bases, leaving 16 bases between the germline ends. In DNA, the CDR3 is TGTGCCAGCACCGGACAGAGGAAACTCGAGCAGTACTTC. It codes for CASTGQRKLEQYF.

This clone has a handful of counts. J is TRBJ1-1 and V is TRBV5-6, with 7 nucleotides matching TRBD1. V dropped 6 bases and J dropped 4; count of bases not matched to a gene: 12. The length of the CDR3 is 15 residues. The germline V gene encodes CDR1 SGHDT and CDR2 YYEEEE. This CDR3 is CASNGQAWGGTEAFF. In DNA form, the CDR3 reads TGTGCCAGCAACGGACAGGCCTGGGGTGGCACTGAAGCTTTCTTT.

The CDR3 coding sequence is TGTGCCAGCAGTCGGGACAGTCCCTACGAGCAGTACTTC. It encodes CASSRDSPYEQYF. The chain couples TRBV27 to TRBJ2-7; 7 bases align to TRBD1. V was pared by 5 bases and J by 2 bases, with 3 bases of the junction left unmatched. CDR3 size: 13 residues. Per germline, CDR1 MNHEY and CDR2 SMNVEV (reference sequence).

A single count supports this clone. This chain connects TRBV29-1 to TRBJ1-1; maybe TRBD1 (6 bases). This CDR3 contains 15 residues. Trimming removed 4 bases at V and 2 bases at J, with 17 bases between. Looked up from germline, CDR1 is SQVTM and CDR2 is ANQGSEA. CDR3 region: CSVVPPPGQNTEAFF. The CDR3 nucleotides read TGCAGCGTTGTCCCCCCCCCGGGACAAAACACTGAAGCTTTCTTT.

The genes are TRBV5-1 and TRBJ2-3, with TRBD2 matching 8 bases. This CDR3 is 16 amino acids long. V was pared by 0 bases and J by 5 bases, with 8 bases of the junction left unmatched. The germline CDR1 and CDR2 sequences are SGHRS and YFSETQ. DNA for the CDR3: TGCGCCAGCAGCTTGGCGGCGGGGGGTCATGGAGATACGCAGTATTTT. Its protein product is CASSLAAGGHGDTQYF.

This clone has a single count. This chain uses TRBV6-5 with TRBJ1-6; D gene unclear. Trimming took off 6 bases at V and 13 bases at J, with 13 bases between the two ends. CDR1 is MNHEY and CDR2 is SVGAGI in the germline V gene. The length of the CDR3 is 12 residues. CDR3 protein: CASSPLGTPLHF. CDR3 sequence (DNA): TGTGCCAGCAGCCCCCTTGGAACCCCCCTCCACTTT.

This clone was seen once. The gene calls are TRBV3-1 (or the pseudogene TRBV3-2) and TRBJ1-2, with a possible D match to TRBD1 (5 bases). Germline V gives CDR1 LGHDT, CDR2 YNNKEL (reference sequence). This CDR3 has 15 amino acids. The V end was cut by 0 bases, the J end by 4 bases, with 12 bases between. In DNA form, the CDR3 reads TGTGCCAGCAGCCAAGATTGGGGCGTTAGCTATGGCTACACCTTC. Its protein product is CASSQDWGVSYGYTF.

V gene TRBV28 combines with J gene TRBJ1-2; 9 nucleotides line up with TRBD1. Germline lookup yields CDR1 MDHEN and CDR2 SYDVKM. This CDR3 is 14 amino acids long. The junction had 4 bases not matched to a gene; V was cut back by 5 bases and J by 3 bases. The CDR3 is CASSDRGSDYGYTF. The DNA for the CDR3 is TGTGCCAGCAGTGACAGGGGGTCGGACTATGGCTACACCTTC.

A word on this clone: The same CDR3 arises from other DNA sequences in this sample as well. The gene calls are TRBV7-2 and TRBJ2-1; D ambiguous. V was shortened by 1 base and J by 0 bases, with 7 bases between the two germline ends. CDR1 SGHTA and CDR2 FQGNSA come from the germline V gene. The CDR3 totals 15 residues. CDR3 residues: CASSLVGSSYNEQFF. CDR3 coding DNA: TGTGCCAGCAGCTTAGTTGGTAGCTCCTACAATGAGCAGTTCTTC.

V gene TRBV5-6 combines with J gene TRBJ1-5; D ambiguous. Between the trimmed V and J ends, which lost 0 bases and 4 bases, there was a span of 8 bases. There are 14 residues in the CDR3. The germline gives CDR1 SGHDT, CDR2 YYEEEE. CDR3 DNA: TGTGCCAGCAGCTTGGGCGCCCTGAATCAGCCCCAGCATTTT. It codes for CASSLGALNQPQHF.

The gene calls are TRBV27 and TRBJ1-5; D possibly corresponds to TRBD1 (6 bases). Trimming pared 5 bases from V and 10 bases from J, leaving 15 bases between. This CDR3 region has 13 residues. CDR1 and CDR2 from the germline V gene are MNHEY and SMNVEV (reference sequence). The CDR3 sequence is CASSPNRVEPQHF. The CDR3 DNA reads TGTGCCAGCAGTCCAAACAGGGTTGAACCCCAGCATTTT.

V gene TRBV6-5 combines with J gene TRBJ1-2; unclear D gene. Per the germline V gene, CDR1 is MNHEY and CDR2 is SVGAGI. The CDR3 totals 11 residues. V was clipped by 9 bases and J by 2 bases, with 7 bases between them. The CDR3 reads CASGWNYGYTF. In nucleotides, the CDR3 is TGTGCCAGTGGTTGGAACTATGGCTACACCTTC.

This clone was seen more than once but under ten times. The chain carries TRBV7-8 and TRBJ2-7; 8 positions match TRBD1. This CDR3 region has 15 residues. The germline V gene encodes CDR1 SGHVS and CDR2 FQNEAQ. The V and J ends lost 5 bases and 4 bases, in that order; junction bases with no gene match: 10. In nucleotides, the CDR3 is TGTGCCAGCAGCCTACGGCAGGACAGGGCTTACGAGCAGTACTTC. Its protein product is CASSLRQDRAYEQYF. The entire variable domain, with the rest obtained from reference TRBV7-8 and TRBJ2-7, is as follows: GAGVSQSPRYKVAKRGQDVALRCDPISGHVSLFWYQQALGQGPEFLTYFQNEAQLDKSGLPSDRFFAERPEGSVSTLKIQRTQQEDSAVYLCASSLRQDRAYEQYFGPGTRLTVT.